These 24 T cell receptor beta chains were sequenced from one sample in a study of cytomegalovirus exposure and HLA in healthy donors. The PCR contained 60 Vbeta and 13 Jbeta primers. The assay was immunoSEQ multiplex PCR, and TCRdb's table has in-frame clones only and misses some. The sample shows about 120,000 clones, 80% to 90% of them seen only once. Sequencing input: PBMCs. Source of these receptors: a woman in her thirties or forties in good health and CMV-seropositive.

The chain recombines TRBV2 with TRBJ1-6; no clear D gene. CDR3 size: 14 residues. V dropped 3 bases and J dropped 6 bases, with 9 bases sitting between them. CDR1 and CDR2 from the germline V gene are SNHLY and FYNNEI. As DNA, the CDR3 is TGTGCCAGCAGTGATTACAGAACTAATTCACCCCTCCACTTT. Residues: CASSDYRTNSPLHF.

The chain employs TRBV6-5 and TRBJ1-5, with a tentative D call TRBD1 (6 bases). The CDR3 spans 13 residues. Germline values: CDR1 MNHEY, CDR2 SVGAGI. The ends were cut back, 6 bases at V and 8 bases at J, with 14 bases in the middle. The CDR3 sequence is CASSRGRNEPQHF. Here the CDR3 DNA reads TGTGCCAGCAGCAGGGGACGGAATGAGCCCCAGCATTTT.

The J gene is TRBJ2-1, the V gene TRBV7-9; 10 nucleotides agree with TRBD2. Germline loops: CDR1 SEHNR, CDR2 FQNEAQ (reference sequence). The trim removed 8 bases at V and 0 bases at J, leaving 4 bases unmatched. The CDR3 extends over 15 amino acids. CDR3 region: CASWTSGGSYNEQFF. The CDR3 nucleotides read TGTGCCAGCTGGACTAGCGGAGGCTCCTACAATGAGCAGTTCTTC.

V gene TRBV10-3 combines with J gene TRBJ1-1; weak D call: TRBD1 (5 bases). The CDR3 has 12 amino acids. The V end lost 6 bases, the J end lost 4 bases, and 9 bases lay between the germline ends. Germline V lookup: CDR1 ENHRY, CDR2 SYGVKD. The CDR3 nucleotides read TGTGCCATCAGCCAGGGTTTCACTGAAGCTTTCTTT. Its protein is CAISQGFTEAFF.

The rearrangement uses TRBV28 and TRBJ1-3, with TRBD1 identical over 10 bases. CDR3 length equals 16 residues. Trimming took 6 bases from V and 2 from J; bases not matched to a gene: 7. Per the germline V gene, CDR1 is MDHEN and CDR2 is SYDVKM. The chain's CDR3 is CASSPGQGVTGNTIYF. The CDR3 region has the DNA TGTGCCAGCAGCCCTGGACAGGGGGTAACTGGAAACACCATATATTTT. Based on the CDR3 plus reference TRBV28 and TRBJ1-3, the full variable domain is DVKVTQSSRYLVKRTGEKVFLECVQDMDHENMFWYRQDPGLGLRLIYFSYDVKMKEKGDIPEGYSVSREKKERFSLILESASTNQTSMYLCASSPGQGVTGNTIYFGEGSWLTVV.

This clone has just one count. V is TRBV7-8 and J is TRBJ1-5; 9 bases align to TRBD1. Per germline, CDR1 SGHVS and CDR2 FQNEAQ. Losses at the gene ends were 4 bases for V and 6 bases for J; bases not matched to a gene: 4. The CDR3 spans 14 residues. CDR3 sequence (DNA): TGTGCCAGCAGCTCGACAGGGGGTCGTCAGCCCCAGCATTTT. Protein sequence: CASSSTGGRQPQHF. The full variable domain, with the rest looked up from reference TRBV7-8 and TRBJ1-5, is GAGVSQSPRYKVAKRGQDVALRCDPISGHVSLFWYQQALGQGPEFLTYFQNEAQLDKSGLPSDRFFAERPEGSVSTLKIQRTQQEDSAVYLCASSSTGGRQPQHFGDGTRLSIL.

The gene calls are TRBV28 and TRBJ2-5, with 12 bases that match TRBD1. CDR1 is MDHEN, CDR2 SYDVKM, per germline. J lost 1 base, V lost 4 bases, and 10 bases had no gene match. The CDR3 loop spans 18 amino acids. This CDR3 is CASSSNHPGQGAQETQYF. The CDR3 region has the DNA TGTGCCAGCAGTTCAAACCACCCGGGACAGGGGGCCCAAGAGACCCAGTACTTC.

The chain employs TRBV5-8 and TRBJ2-3; 7 bases match TRBD1. The CDR3 length is 15 residues. CDR1 is SGHTS, CDR2 YDEGEE, per germline. With 2 bases clipped from V and 0 bases from J, the junction kept 3 bases outside the gene matches. CDR3 region: CASSFGQASTDTQYF. The CDR3 DNA reads as TGTGCCAGCAGCTTTGGACAGGCAAGCACAGATACGCAGTATTTT.

DNA of the CDR3: TGTGCCAGCAGTTACTCGGCTAGCGGGAGCACAGATACGCAGTATTTT. This encodes CASSYSASGSTDTQYF. This rearrangement joins TRBV6-5 to TRBJ2-3; 8 positions agree with TRBD2. Germline values: CDR1 MNHEY, CDR2 SVGAGI. The V and J ends lost 0 bases and 0 bases, in that order; junction bases with no gene match: 2. This CDR3 comprises 16 residues.

This chain links TRBV6-1 with TRBJ1-1; D perhaps matches TRBD1 (6 bases). The V gene's germline CDR1 is MNHNS and CDR2 SASEGT. With 2 bases removed from V and 8 bases from J, the gap between germline ends came to 15 bases. CDR3 length: 14 amino acids. The chain's CDR3 is CASSESGGGREAFF. In nucleotides, the CDR3 is TGTGCCAGCAGTGAAAGTGGCGGGGGGCGAGAAGCTTTCTTT.

This chain joins TRBV6-1 and TRBJ2-7, with D possibly TRBD2 on 6 matching bases. The CDR3 length is 12 residues. In germline, CDR1 is MNHNS, CDR2 SASEGT. Trimming stripped 11 bases from V and 2 bases from J, with 13 bases between. DNA of the CDR3: TGTGCCGTTTATGGGGGGACCTACGAGCAGTACTTC. Translating it yields CAVYGGTYEQYF.

This clone was picked up a small number of times. The rearrangement uses TRBV7-9 and TRBJ2-1; the match to TRBD2 covers 8 bases. The CDR3 totals 16 residues. Germline trimming cut 0 bases from V and 8 bases from J; bases unmatched to any gene: 9. Germline CDR1 reads SEHNR; CDR2 reads FQNEAQ (reference sequence). Written as DNA, the CDR3 is TGTGCCAGCAGCTTAGCACTAGCGGAGGGTTGGGATGAGCAGTTCTTC. It specifies CASSLALAEGWDEQFF.

The CDR3 DNA reads as TGTGCCACCGAGATAGGGGGCCACGAGCAGTACTTC. Its protein product is CATEIGGHEQYF. The gene calls are TRBV6-6 and TRBJ2-7; 7 bases are shared with TRBD1. Germline V CDR1 and CDR2: MNHNY, SVGAGI (reference sequence). Trimming took 10 bases from V and 5 from J; bases not matched to a gene: 8. This CDR3 has 12 residues.

This clone turned up a few times. The chain uses TRBV14 and TRBJ2-2; a weak D match, TRBD2 (5 bases). CDR1 SGHDN and CDR2 FVKESK come from the germline V gene. This CDR3 spans 13 amino acids. V was trimmed by 7 bases and J by 4 bases, leaving 10 bases between them. The CDR3 nucleotides are TGTGCCAGCAACGACTACCTCACCGGGGAGCTGTTTTTT. This sequence encodes CASNDYLTGELFF.

The V call is TRBV7-9, the J call TRBJ1-1, with D hard to call. Looked up from germline, CDR1 is SEHNR and CDR2 is FQNEAQ (reference sequence). The ends were cut back, 6 bases at V and 3 bases at J, with 14 bases in the middle. This CDR3 has 14 residues. The CDR3 sequence: CASRRSGGDTEAFF. The CDR3 nucleotides read TGTGCCAGCAGGCGAAGTGGCGGGGACACTGAAGCTTTCTTT.

The chain links TRBV7-9 to TRBJ2-5; TRBD2 aligns across 8 bases. The J call is doubtful: the DNA matches TRBJ2-7 better. Germline CDR1 and CDR2: SEHNR and FQNEAQ (reference sequence). CDR3 size: 15 residues. This CDR3 reads CASSLSGSPYYEQYF. DNA of the CDR3: TGTGCCAGCAGCTTAAGCGGGAGCCCTTACTACGAGCAGTACTTC.

This chain uses TRBV25-1 with TRBJ2-7, with 9 positions matching TRBD1. Trimming removed 3 bases from V and 0 bases from J; junction bases left unmatched: 0. This CDR3 comprises 14 residues. Germline V gives CDR1 MGHDK, CDR2 SYGVNS. For the CDR3, the DNA is TGTGCCAGCAGTGAGGACAGGGGCTCCTACGAGCAGTACTTC. Encoded protein: CASSEDRGSYEQYF.

The rearrangement links TRBV7-8 to TRBJ2-1, with 12 nucleotides matching TRBD2. The CDR3 length is 14 residues. Germline lookup yields CDR1 SGHVS and CDR2 FQNEAQ. Trimming at V came to 5 bases and at J to 7 bases, leaving 3 bases not matched to a gene. The CDR3 region has the DNA TGTGCCAGCAGCCCAGGACTAGCGGGGAATGAGCAGTTCTTC. The encoded protein is CASSPGLAGNEQFF.

The chain links TRBV19 to TRBJ1-2; D is unresolved. Germline V gene sequence: CDR1 LNHDA, CDR2 SQIVND (reference sequence). The CDR3 loop spans 15 amino acids. Between the trimmed V and J ends, which lost 3 bases and 4 bases, there was a span of 15 bases. This chain's CDR3 is CASSIASREVYGYTF. The CDR3 DNA is TGTGCCAGTAGTATCGCTTCGAGGGAAGTCTATGGCTACACCTTC. Variable domain in full (rest from reference TRBV19 and TRBJ1-2): DGGITQSPKYLFRKEGQNVTLSCEQNLNHDAMYWYRQDPGQGLRLIYYSQIVNDFQKGDIAEGYSVSREKKESFPLTVTSAQKNPTAFYLCASSIASREVYGYTFGSGTRLTVV.

The V and J genes are TRBV5-8 and TRBJ2-4; 9 bases line up with TRBD2. Germline V gene sequence: CDR1 SGHTS, CDR2 YDEGEE. The CDR3 has 16 amino acids. V lost 0 bases and J lost 0; bases outside the gene matches: 1. The CDR3: CASSLVLAGAKNIQYF. In nucleotides, the CDR3 is TGTGCCAGCAGCTTGGTACTAGCGGGAGCCAAAAACATTCAGTACTTC.

The chain employs TRBV10-3 and TRBJ2-7; maybe TRBD1 (5 bases). Germline CDR1 reads ENHRY; CDR2 reads SYGVKD. V was pared by 3 bases and J by 2 bases, with 8 bases between. CDR3 length equals 13 residues. The chain's CDR3 is CAISDTGTYEQYF. The CDR3 nucleotides are TGTGCCATCAGTGATACAGGTACCTACGAGCAGTACTTC.

The chain uses TRBV4-1 and TRBJ2-7; no firm D call. V was clipped by 5 bases and J by 3 bases, with 17 bases between them. Germline V CDR1 and CDR2: MGHRA, YSYEKL. The CDR3 loop spans 15 amino acids. CDR3 coding DNA: TGCGCCAGCAGCAACCACGTGGGCTTAAGCTACGAGCAGTACTTC. Protein: CASSNHVGLSYEQYF.

The chain has TRBV7-2 and TRBJ2-7; TRBD2 matches 11 bases. The CDR3 sequence is 15 residues long. The ends lost 1 base at V and 3 bases at J; junction bases unmatched: 2. The germline V gene has CDR1 SGHTA and CDR2 FQGNSA. The CDR3 DNA reads TGTGCCAGCAGCTTAGTCGGGACTAGCGGCTACGAGCAGTACTTC. It encodes CASSLVGTSGYEQYF.

V is TRBV5-1 and J is TRBJ2-5, with unresolved D. V was trimmed by 4 bases and J by 0 bases, leaving 10 bases between them. The CDR3 runs to 14 residues. Germline V gene data show CDR1 as SGHRS and CDR2 as YFSETQ. CDR3 sequence (DNA): TGCGCCAGCAGCCCAGAGGTAAACCAAGAGACCCAGTACTTC. Protein: CASSPEVNQETQYF. The full variable domain, in which reference TRBV5-1 and TRBJ2-5 provide the parts outside the CDR3, is KAGVTQTPRYLIKTRGQQVTLSCSPISGHRSVSWYQQTPGQGLQFLFEYFSETQRNKGNFPGRFSGRQFSNSRSEMNVSTLELGDSALYLCASSPEVNQETQYFGPGTRLLVL.